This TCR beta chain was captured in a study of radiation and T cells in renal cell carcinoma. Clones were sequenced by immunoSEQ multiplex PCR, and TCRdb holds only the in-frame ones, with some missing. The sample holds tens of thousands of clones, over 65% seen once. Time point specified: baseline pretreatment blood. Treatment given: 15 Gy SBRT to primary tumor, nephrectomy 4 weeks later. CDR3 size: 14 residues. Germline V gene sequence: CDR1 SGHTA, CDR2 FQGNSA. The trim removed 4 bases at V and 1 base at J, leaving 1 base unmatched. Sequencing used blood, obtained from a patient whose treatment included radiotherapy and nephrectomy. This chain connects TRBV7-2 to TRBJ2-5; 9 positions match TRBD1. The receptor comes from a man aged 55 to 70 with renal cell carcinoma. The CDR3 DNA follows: TGTGCCAGCAGCTCGGACAGGGGCCAAGAGACCCAGTACTTC. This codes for CASSSDRGQETQYF.